Below are 22 T cell receptor beta chains sequenced from a single sample in a study of blood T cell repertoires in COVID-19. Profiled with immunoSEQ multiplex PCR; TCRdb holds only in-frame clones, not every one. The sample contains roughly 97,000 clones, roughly 91% of which appear only once. Sequencing used peripheral blood. The receptors here all came from a human donor in a cohort sampled during active COVID-19.

This clone was seen just once. One junction end disagrees with the germline gene, perhaps due to a read error. The chain employs TRBV28 and TRBJ1-5; unclear D gene. This CDR3 has 12 amino acids. Germline V lookup: CDR1 MDHEN, CDR2 SYDVKM. CDR3 in DNA: TGTGCCTGCAGTCGGGTAGGTCAGCCCCAGCATTTT. This translates into CACSRVGQPQHF.

V gene TRBV6-6 combines with J gene TRBJ1-1; 9 nucleotides match TRBD1. The CDR3 covers 14 residues. Germline V gene data show CDR1 as MNHNY and CDR2 as SVGAGI (reference sequence). J was trimmed by 4 bases and V by 5 bases; bases with no gene match: 5. CDR3 protein: CASSPQGALTEAFF. The DNA for the CDR3 is TGTGCCAGCAGTCCACAGGGGGCGCTCACTGAAGCTTTCTTT.

The chain is built from TRBV27 and TRBJ2-1, with 9 bases fitting TRBD2. J lost 0 bases, V lost 5 bases, and 8 bases had no gene match. The CDR3 is 17 residues long. Germline CDR1 is MNHEY and CDR2 is SMNVEV (reference sequence). CDR3 sequence: CASSRGTSWSSYNEQFF. The CDR3 region has the DNA TGTGCCAGCAGTAGAGGGACTAGCTGGAGCTCCTACAATGAGCAGTTCTTC.

The rearrangement links TRBV5-6 to TRBJ2-5; possible D gene TRBD2, 6 bases. From germline, CDR1 is SGHDT and CDR2 YYEEEE. Trimming removed 8 bases at V and 5 bases at J, with 16 bases between. This CDR3 has 13 residues. Here the CDR3 DNA reads TGTGCCAGTGTTGGAGCCGGAGGGGAGACCCAGTACTTC. Residues: CASVGAGGETQYF. Combining the CDR3 with reference TRBV5-6 and TRBJ2-5 gives the whole variable domain DAGVTQSPTHLIKTRGQQVTLRCSPKSGHDTVSWYQQALGQGPQFIFQYYEEEERQRGNFPDRFSGHQFPNYSSELNVNALLLGDSALYLCASVGAGGETQYFGPGTRLLVL.

This clone came up once. The chain combines TRBV5-3 with TRBJ1-5; no definite D call. TRBV5-3 is labeled an ORF, and its function is uncertain. The V gene lost 0 bases and the J gene lost 2 bases, with 6 bases spanning the gap. The CDR3 consists of 14 residues. The CDR3 coding sequence is TGTGCCAGAAGCTTGGGGCCAGGCAATCAGCCCCAGCATTTT. It yields the protein CARSLGPGNQPQHF.

V is TRBV5-1 and J is TRBJ2-7; tentatively, D is TRBD1 (6 bases). Germline V gives CDR1 SGHRS, CDR2 YFSETQ. The CDR3 loop spans 15 amino acids. Trimming shortened V by 1 base and J by 7 bases, and 18 bases separated the two germline ends. CDR3 residues: CASSLIQGDLGEQYF. CDR3 in DNA: TGCGCCAGCAGCTTGATACAGGGAGATTTAGGGGAGCAGTACTTC.

CDR3 sequence reads: CASSPPGRELGNTIYF. The CDR3 DNA is TGTGCCAGCTCACCACCCGGCAGGGAACTCGGAAACACCATATATTTT. The chain joins TRBV18 to TRBJ1-3; TRBD1 might be the D (5 bases). This CDR3 region has 16 residues. With 0 bases removed from V and 4 bases from J, the gap between germline ends came to 13 bases. Germline loops: CDR1 KGHSH, CDR2 LQKENI.

This clone was counted once. The gene calls are TRBV6-6 and TRBJ2-1; 9 nucleotides match TRBD2. The CDR3 runs 18 residues. V was clipped by 5 bases and J by 6 bases; unmatched bases: 17. CDR1 is MNHNY, CDR2 SVGAGI, per germline (reference sequence). CDR3 in DNA: TGTGCCAGCAGTCCTGAAAAATCGGGACTAGCCTTACTCAATGAGCAGTTCTTC. Protein product: CASSPEKSGLALLNEQFF.

The CDR3 nucleotides read TGTGCCAGCAGGTTTAGCGGGAGAGTGGGCACAGATACGCAGTATTTT. This translates into CASRFSGRVGTDTQYF. This chain joins TRBV7-9 and TRBJ2-3; 9 nucleotides agree with TRBD2. Losses at the gene ends were 6 bases for V and 1 base for J; bases not matched to a gene: 8. The CDR3 is 16 residues long. Germline V CDR1 and CDR2: SEHNR, FQNEAQ (reference sequence).

The rearrangement joins TRBV28 to TRBJ2-5; D possibly corresponds to TRBD1 (5 bases). Per the germline V gene, CDR1 is MDHEN and CDR2 is SYDVKM. Trimming stripped 2 bases from V and 1 base from J, with 17 bases between. CDR3 size: 17 residues. In DNA, the CDR3 is TGTGCCAGCAGTTTAAGTCTCCACAGGTCGCTCCAAGAGACCCAGTACTTC. This codes for CASSLSLHRSLQETQYF.

The chain employs TRBV19 and TRBJ1-4, with D possibly being TRBD1 (5 bases). Per germline, CDR1 LNHDA and CDR2 SQIVND (reference sequence). The ends were cut back, 6 bases at V and 3 bases at J, with 11 bases in the middle. The CDR3 is 14 residues long. Written as DNA, the CDR3 is TGTGCCAGTAGAATGACAGATTCTAATGAAAAACTGTTTTTT. Its translation is CASRMTDSNEKLFF.

The chain links TRBV5-1 to TRBJ2-3, with 9 bases matching TRBD2. Germline V gene sequence: CDR1 SGHRS, CDR2 YFSETQ. With V trimmed by 2 bases and J by 2 bases, 9 bases remained unmatched. The CDR3 runs 17 residues. The CDR3 protein is CASSFPQTSGYTDTQYF. In DNA, the CDR3 is TGCGCCAGCAGCTTCCCGCAGACTAGCGGCTACACAGATACGCAGTATTTT.

The chain joins TRBV5-4 to TRBJ2-5, with D possibly TRBD1 on 7 matching bases. The V and J ends lost 0 bases and 5 bases respectively, with 20 bases between them. The CDR3 has 17 residues. Germline CDR1 is SGHNT and CDR2 is YYREEE (reference sequence). CDR3 protein: CASSLGQGGLGRETQYF. The CDR3 DNA reads as TGTGCCAGCAGCTTGGGACAGGGAGGATTAGGGCGCGAGACCCAGTACTTC.

The J gene is TRBJ2-7, the V gene TRBV7-9; 10 bases align to TRBD2. Germline V gene lookup returns CDR1 SEHNR and CDR2 FQNEAQ (reference sequence). This CDR3 has 15 residues. The ends lost 4 bases at V and 6 bases at J; junction bases unmatched: 9. The CDR3: CASSSSGRGFGEQYF. The CDR3 coding sequence is TGTGCCAGCAGCTCCAGCGGGAGGGGGTTCGGCGAGCAGTACTTC.

The chain combines TRBV24-1 with TRBJ2-1, with TRBD1 matching 11 bases. Germline V gene lookup returns CDR1 KGHDR and CDR2 SFDVKD. The V gene end was trimmed by 8 bases and the J gene end by 6 bases; junction bases not matched to a gene: 8. The CDR3 extends over 15 amino acids. The CDR3 reads CATTTAGQGGNEQFF. For the CDR3, the DNA is TGTGCCACCACTACTGCGGGACAGGGGGGCAATGAGCAGTTCTTC.

The V gene is TRBV20-1, the J gene TRBJ2-3; TRBD2 matches 8 bases. With 3 bases clipped from V and 2 bases from J, the junction kept 4 bases outside the gene matches. Germline CDR1 is DFQATT and CDR2 is SNEGSKA (reference sequence). This CDR3 region has 14 residues. CDR3 sequence reads: CSASSGALTDTQYF. The CDR3 DNA reads TGCAGTGCTAGTAGCGGGGCCCTCACAGATACGCAGTATTTT.

This chain uses TRBV27 with TRBJ1-5; TRBD1 aligns across 11 bases. Germline V gene data show CDR1 as MNHEY and CDR2 as SMNVEV (reference sequence). This CDR3 spans 14 amino acids. The V and J ends lost 5 bases and 7 bases, in that order; junction bases with no gene match: 4. CDR3 sequence reads: CASSLGQGVQPQHF. CDR3 nucleotide sequence: TGTGCCAGCAGTCTGGGACAGGGGGTCCAGCCCCAGCATTTT.

The V and J genes are TRBV7-6 and TRBJ1-5, with 12 bases that match TRBD1. Germline loops: CDR1 SGHVS, CDR2 FNYEAQ. This CDR3 contains 14 residues. Germline trimming cut 5 bases from V and 7 bases from J; bases unmatched to any gene: 3. The DNA of the CDR3 is TGTGCCAGCAGCCCGGGGACAGGGGGCCAGCCCCAGCATTTT. Amino acid sequence: CASSPGTGGQPQHF.

The chain uses TRBV7-9 and TRBJ1-4, with 7 bases identical to TRBD1. The CDR3 extends over 14 amino acids. Looked up from germline, CDR1 is SEHNR and CDR2 is FQNEAQ (reference sequence). Trimming took 7 bases from V and 8 from J; bases not matched to a gene: 10. This chain's CDR3 is CASNNPGQREKLFF. In nucleotides, the CDR3 is TGTGCCAGCAACAATCCGGGACAGAGAGAAAAACTGTTTTTT.

This chain connects TRBV15 to TRBJ2-4; TRBD1 is a possible D gene (6 bases). Germline V gene data show CDR1 as LNHNV and CDR2 as YYDKDF (reference sequence). V was trimmed by 0 bases and J by 2 bases, leaving 14 bases between them. This CDR3 has 17 residues. CDR3 amino acids: CATSRDWAGATKNIQYF. As DNA, the CDR3 is TGTGCCACCAGCAGAGATTGGGCAGGGGCTACCAAAAACATTCAGTACTTC.

The rearrangement uses TRBV19 and TRBJ2-7; TRBD1 matches at 7 bases. Germline V gene sequence: CDR1 LNHDA, CDR2 SQIVND (reference sequence). This CDR3 has 15 residues. Germline trimming cut 7 bases from V and 0 bases from J; bases unmatched to any gene: 9. CDR3 bases: TGTGCCAGTAATGACCCCGGGACAGACTCCTACGAGCAGTACTTC. Translating it yields CASNDPGTDSYEQYF.

V usage is TRBV6-5 and J usage is TRBJ1-1; D possibly corresponds to TRBD1 (5 bases). This CDR3 is 13 amino acids long. Germline CDR1 MNHEY, CDR2 SVGAGI. The ends were cut back, 3 bases at V and 5 bases at J, with 10 bases in the middle. CDR3 coding DNA: TGTGCCAGCAGTTATCCAGGGAGGACTGAAGCTTTCTTT. This gives the protein CASSYPGRTEAFF.